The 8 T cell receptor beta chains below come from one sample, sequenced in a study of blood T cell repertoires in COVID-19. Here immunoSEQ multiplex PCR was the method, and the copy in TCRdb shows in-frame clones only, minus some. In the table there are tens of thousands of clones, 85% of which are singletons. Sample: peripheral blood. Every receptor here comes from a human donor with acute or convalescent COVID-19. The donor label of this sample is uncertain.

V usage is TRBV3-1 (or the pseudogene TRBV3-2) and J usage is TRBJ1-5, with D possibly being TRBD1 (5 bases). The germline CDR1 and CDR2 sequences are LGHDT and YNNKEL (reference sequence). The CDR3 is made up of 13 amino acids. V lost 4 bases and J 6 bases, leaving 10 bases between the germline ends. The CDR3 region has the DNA TGTGCCAGCAGCCCTCCTCAGGGTCAGCCCCAGCATTTT. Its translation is CASSPPQGQPQHF.

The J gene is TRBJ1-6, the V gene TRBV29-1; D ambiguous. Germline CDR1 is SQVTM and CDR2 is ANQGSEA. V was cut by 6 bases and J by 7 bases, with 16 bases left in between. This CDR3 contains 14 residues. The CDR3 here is CSVTTGPQNSPLHF. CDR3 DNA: TGCAGCGTGACTACCGGGCCTCAGAATTCACCCCTCCACTTT.

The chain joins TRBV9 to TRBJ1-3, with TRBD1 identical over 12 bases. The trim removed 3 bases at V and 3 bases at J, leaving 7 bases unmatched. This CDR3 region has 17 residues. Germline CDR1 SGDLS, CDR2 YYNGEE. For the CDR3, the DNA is TGTGCCAGCAGCGCACCCGGGACAGGGGGCTATGGAAACACCATATATTTT. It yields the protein CASSAPGTGGYGNTIYF. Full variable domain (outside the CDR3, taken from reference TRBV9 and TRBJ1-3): DSGVTQTPKHLITATGQRVTLRCSPRSGDLSVYWYQQSLDQGLQFLIQYYNGEERAKGNILERFSAQQFPDLHSELNLSSLELGDSALYFCASSAPGTGGYGNTIYFGEGSWLTVV.

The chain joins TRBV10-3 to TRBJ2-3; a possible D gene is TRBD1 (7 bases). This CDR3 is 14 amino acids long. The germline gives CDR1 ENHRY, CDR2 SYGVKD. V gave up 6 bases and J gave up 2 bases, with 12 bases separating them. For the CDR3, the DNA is TGTGCCATCAGGGAGGGACAGATCACAGATACGCAGTATTTT. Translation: CAIREGQITDTQYF.

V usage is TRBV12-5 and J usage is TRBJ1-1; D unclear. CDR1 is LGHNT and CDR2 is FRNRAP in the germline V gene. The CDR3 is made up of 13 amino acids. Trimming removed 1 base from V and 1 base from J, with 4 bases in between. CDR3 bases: TGTGCTAGTGGTTTGGCAAAGAACACTGAAGCTTTCTTT. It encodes CASGLAKNTEAFF.

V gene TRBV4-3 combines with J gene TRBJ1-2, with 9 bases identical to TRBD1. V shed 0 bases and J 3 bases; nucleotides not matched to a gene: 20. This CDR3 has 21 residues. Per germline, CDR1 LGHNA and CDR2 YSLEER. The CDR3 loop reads CASSQDLRSIIGTGNHYGYTF. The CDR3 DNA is TGCGCCAGCAGCCAAGATCTTCGGAGTATCATCGGGACAGGGAATCACTATGGCTACACCTTC.

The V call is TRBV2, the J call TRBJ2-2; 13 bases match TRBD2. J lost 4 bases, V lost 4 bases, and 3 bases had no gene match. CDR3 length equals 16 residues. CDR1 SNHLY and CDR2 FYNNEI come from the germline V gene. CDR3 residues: CASSATSGGTTGELFF. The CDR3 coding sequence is TGTGCCAGCAGTGCGACTAGCGGGGGGACCACCGGGGAGCTGTTTTTT.

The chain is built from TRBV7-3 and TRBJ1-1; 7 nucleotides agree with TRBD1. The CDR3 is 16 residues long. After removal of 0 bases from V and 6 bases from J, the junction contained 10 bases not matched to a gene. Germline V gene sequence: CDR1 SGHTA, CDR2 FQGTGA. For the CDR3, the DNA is TGTGCCAGCAGCTTAACGCCGACAGGGTCAGACTCTGAAGCTTTCTTT. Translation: CASSLTPTGSDSEAFF.